This TCR beta chain was captured in a study of cytomegalovirus exposure and HLA in healthy donors. Comment on this clone: The antigen is undetermined.

Data came from immunoSEQ multiplex PCR; TCRdb stores just in-frame clones and leaves some out. Of approximately 200,000 clones listed, around 84% are singletons. Study observations and caveats: Reported results showed that the classifier diagnosed cytomegalovirus status with high specificity and sensitivity. Researchers reported that a few CMV-associated chains were confirmed in vitro as CMV antigen-specific. Listed as cytomegalovirus-associated were 170 or so TCR beta chains. Across donors, most TCRs were seen rarely, yet some public ones were widespread.

This CDR3 contains 16 residues. V was pared by 4 bases and J by 2 bases, with 17 bases between. Germline values: CDR1 SGDLS, CDR2 YYNGEE. The clonotype originates from a man aged 18-30 years in good health and CMV-seropositive. The chain links TRBV9 to TRBJ2-3, with D tentatively TRBD1 (6 bases). The specimen was PBMCs. The CDR3 reads CASSLHWTVSTDTQYF. The CDR3 DNA follows: TGTGCCAGCAGCCTTCATTGGACAGTATCCACAGATACGCAGTATTTT.